This T cell receptor beta chain was sequenced during a study of a mutant IDH1 vaccine in newly diagnosed glioma. Study-level information: Initiation of the vaccine course occurred 4-6 weeks after radiotherapy alone, or alongside temozolomide cycles. An approximately 62% male, about 40% female split and a mean age of roughly 44 years characterized treated patients.

Only in-frame clones appear in the TCRdb table, and some are missing; sequencing was by immunoSEQ multiplex PCR. The sample has some 38,000 clones, around 78% seen once; the top ten hold approximately 5.7%. Time point: week 5, during vaccination. Each dose of the vaccine consisted of 300 ug of mutant IDH1 20-mer peptide, with topical imiquimod. Each astrocytoma in the donors was new, WHO grade 3 or 4, IDH1-mutant and ATRX-lost. Overall study findings and caveats: Vaccine-induced immune responses occurred in 80% to 95% of patients.

Concerning this clone itself: Its target is unknown.

The CDR3 is 13 residues long. The J segment lost 8 bases and the V segment lost 4 bases, leaving 4 bases of the junction unmatched. Germline values: CDR1 SGHRS, CDR2 YFSETQ. The sequences come from PBMCs, collected from a glioma patient whose treatment included an IDH1 peptide vaccine. This TCR was sampled from a man aged 40-50 years with glioma. V is TRBV5-1 and J is TRBJ1-4; 8 bases are a match to TRBD1. The CDR3 DNA reads TGCGCCAGCAGCCCGACAGGGGTCGAAAAACTGTTTTTT. Amino acid sequence: CASSPTGVEKLFF.